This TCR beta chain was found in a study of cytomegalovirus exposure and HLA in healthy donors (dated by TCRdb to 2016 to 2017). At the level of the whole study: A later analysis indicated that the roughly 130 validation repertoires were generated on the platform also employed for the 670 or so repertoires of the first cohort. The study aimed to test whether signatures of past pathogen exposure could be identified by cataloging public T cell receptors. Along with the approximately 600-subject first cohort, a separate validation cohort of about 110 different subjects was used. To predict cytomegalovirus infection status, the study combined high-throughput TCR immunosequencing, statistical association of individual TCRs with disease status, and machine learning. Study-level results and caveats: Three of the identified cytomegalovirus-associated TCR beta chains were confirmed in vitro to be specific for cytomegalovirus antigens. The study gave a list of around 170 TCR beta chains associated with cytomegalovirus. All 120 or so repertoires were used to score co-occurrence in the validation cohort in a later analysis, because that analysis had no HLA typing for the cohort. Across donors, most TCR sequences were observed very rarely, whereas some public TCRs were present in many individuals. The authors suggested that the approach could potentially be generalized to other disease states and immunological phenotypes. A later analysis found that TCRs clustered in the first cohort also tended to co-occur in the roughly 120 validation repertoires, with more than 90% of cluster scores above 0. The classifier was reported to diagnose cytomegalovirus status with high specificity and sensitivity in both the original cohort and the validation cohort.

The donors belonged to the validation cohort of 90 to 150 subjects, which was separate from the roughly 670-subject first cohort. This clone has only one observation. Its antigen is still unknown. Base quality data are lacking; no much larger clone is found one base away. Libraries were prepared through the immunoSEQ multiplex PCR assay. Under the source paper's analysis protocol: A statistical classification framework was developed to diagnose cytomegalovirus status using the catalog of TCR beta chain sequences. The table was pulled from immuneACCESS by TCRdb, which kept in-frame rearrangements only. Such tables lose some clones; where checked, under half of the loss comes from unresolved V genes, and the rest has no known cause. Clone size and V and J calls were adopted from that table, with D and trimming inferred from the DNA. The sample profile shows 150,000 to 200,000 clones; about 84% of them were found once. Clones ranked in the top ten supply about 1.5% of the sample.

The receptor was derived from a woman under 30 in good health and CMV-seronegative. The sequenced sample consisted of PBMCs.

The DNA sequence is as follows: TGCGCCAGCAGCTTGAGGCCCCCCGAGGGACAAGAGACCCAGTACTTC. This codes for CASSLRPPEGQETQYF. Rearrangement joined TRBV5-1 to TRBJ2-5; matching of 5 bases hints at TRBD2 as the D gene. Looking up the germline V gene yields CDR1 SGHRS and CDR2 YFSETQ. Measured from the cysteine to the phenylalanine, the CDR3 is 16 residues long. Only the CDR3 DNA is retained, 48 bases long and in frame from the first base. V sheds 1 base and J sheds 2 bases, leaving 15 bases between their ends.